These 29 T cell receptor beta chains were sequenced from one sample in a study of technical replicates of blood from several donors. Clones were sequenced by immunoSEQ multiplex PCR, and TCRdb holds only the in-frame ones, with some missing. Of around 92,000 clones listed, roughly 96% are singletons. Sequencing was carried out using T cells isolated from PBMCs. All receptors come from a human donor in good health.

The V gene is TRBV6-5, the J gene TRBJ2-7; 7 nucleotides align to TRBD2. There are 13 residues in the CDR3. J gave up 3 bases and V 9 bases, and 8 bases lay outside the gene matches. Germline values: CDR1 MNHEY, CDR2 SVGAGI. For the CDR3, the DNA is TGTGCCAGTGGAGCGGGATCCCGCTACGAGCAGTACTTC. Translated: CASGAGSRYEQYF.

The chain uses TRBV28 and TRBJ1-2; D uncertain. Germline CDR1 MDHEN, CDR2 SYDVKM. The CDR3 totals 15 residues. Trimming removed 8 bases from V and 8 bases from J, with 24 bases in between. CDR3 DNA sequence: TGTGCCAGCGAAGGGCGACCAAGCGGTAGGATGGGCTACACCTTC. It codes for CASEGRPSGRMGYTF.

J is TRBJ2-3 and V is TRBV25-1; 10 bases are a match to TRBD2. V shed 3 bases, J shed 5 bases, and the junction held 11 bases outside the gene matches. The CDR3 contains 17 residues. The germline V gene has CDR1 MGHDK and CDR2 SYGVNS. The CDR3 here is CASSDFRAGGGGDTQYF. The CDR3 DNA follows: TGTGCCAGCAGTGACTTTAGAGCGGGAGGGGGAGGAGATACGCAGTATTTT.

The chain links TRBV5-5 to TRBJ1-2, with 7 bases that match TRBD1. The CDR3 is 14 residues long. Germline-derived CDR1 and CDR2 are SGHKS and YYEKEE (reference sequence). With V trimmed by 5 bases and J by 4 bases, 8 bases remained unmatched. In nucleotides, the CDR3 is TGTGCCAGCAGTTATCAACAGGGGATCTATGGCTACACCTTC. Translation gives CASSYQQGIYGYTF. Based on the CDR3 plus reference TRBV5-5 and TRBJ1-2, the full variable domain is DAGVTQSPTHLIKTRGQQVTLRCSPISGHKSVSWYQQVLGQGPQFIFQYYEKEERGRGNFPDRFSARQFPNYSSELNVNALLLGDSALYLCASSYQQGIYGYTFGSGTRLTVV.

This chain links TRBV5-1 with TRBJ2-3, with 10 bases that match TRBD2. From germline, CDR1 is SGHRS and CDR2 YFSETQ. The CDR3 spans 15 residues. Trimming at V came to 4 bases and at J to 3 bases, leaving 5 bases not matched to a gene. This CDR3 is CASSPGTSVTDTQYF. The CDR3 nucleotides read TGCGCCAGCAGCCCCGGGACTAGCGTGACAGATACGCAGTATTTT.

The rearrangement uses TRBV27 and TRBJ2-2; 9 bases align to TRBD2. V lost 4 bases to trimming and J lost 4 bases; unmatched junction nucleotides: 16. Per the germline V gene, CDR1 is MNHEY and CDR2 is SMNVEV (reference sequence). The CDR3 runs 19 residues. CDR3: CASSSPRLAVDWSTGELFF. The CDR3 DNA follows: TGTGCCAGCAGTTCCCCCAGACTAGCGGTCGACTGGAGCACCGGGGAGCTGTTTTTT.

This clone is a singleton in its sample. This chain joins TRBV7-2 and TRBJ2-1, with D uncertain. Trimming took off 2 bases at V and 0 bases at J, with 8 bases between the two ends. CDR1 is SGHTA and CDR2 is FQGNSA in the germline V gene. CDR3 length equals 15 residues. CDR3 sequence (DNA): TGTGCCAGCAGCTTACCCCGGAGCTCCTACAATGAGCAGTTCTTC. This sequence encodes CASSLPRSSYNEQFF.

The chain employs TRBV6-6 and TRBJ1-1; 7 bases map to TRBD1. CDR3 length equals 14 residues. The ends lost 5 bases at V and 1 base at J; junction bases unmatched: 4. From germline, CDR1 is MNHNY and CDR2 SVGAGI (reference sequence). CDR3 DNA: TGTGCCAGCAGTCCAGGGGGAAGGAACACTGAAGCTTTCTTT. This codes for CASSPGGRNTEAFF.

The chain has TRBV19 and TRBJ1-4; unclear D gene. The germline V gene encodes CDR1 LNHDA and CDR2 SQIVND (reference sequence). The germline V and J ends were trimmed by 1 base and 10 bases, with 7 bases remaining between them. This CDR3 comprises 12 residues. CDR3 sequence: CASSIGNRKLFF. CDR3 bases: TGTGCCAGTAGTATAGGAAACAGAAAACTGTTTTTT.

V is TRBV19 and J is TRBJ2-3, with D perhaps matching TRBD1 (6 bases). From germline, CDR1 is LNHDA and CDR2 SQIVND (reference sequence). This CDR3 has 15 residues. V was shortened by 8 bases and J by 2 bases, with 17 bases between the two germline ends. CDR3 coding DNA: TGTGCCAGTCACGGATCCGGGACATCCACAGATACGCAGTATTTT. This translates into CASHGSGTSTDTQYF.

The J gene is TRBJ2-3, the V gene TRBV9, with a weak D call TRBD2 (5 bases). Trimming cost V 4 bases and J 4 bases, with 19 bases left between them. The CDR3 has 16 residues. Germline V gene data show CDR1 as SGDLS and CDR2 as YYNGEE. The CDR3 region has the DNA TGTGCCAGCAGCCCTCGGCTTACGGGGATCGCAGATACGCAGTATTTT. Its translation is CASSPRLTGIADTQYF.

The rearrangement uses TRBV5-1 and TRBJ2-7; 8 bases fit TRBD1. Germline V gene lookup returns CDR1 SGHRS and CDR2 YFSETQ. V shed 4 bases and J 4 bases; nucleotides not matched to a gene: 16. The CDR3 totals 17 residues. The CDR3 DNA follows: TGCGCCAGCAGCCTTTCGTCAGACAGGGGTCACCCTTACGAGCAGTACTTC. Its protein is CASSLSSDRGHPYEQYF.

This sequence joins TRBV28 and TRBJ2-7; TRBD2 matches at 10 bases. Germline CDR1 and CDR2: MDHEN and SYDVKM. V shed 8 bases, J shed 2 bases, and the junction held 12 bases outside the gene matches. This CDR3 is built from 16 residues. CDR3 sequence reads: CASASWTSGRAYEQYF. The CDR3 DNA reads TGTGCCAGCGCCAGTTGGACCAGCGGGAGGGCCTACGAGCAGTACTTC.

This rearrangement joins TRBV18 to TRBJ1-3; tentatively, D is TRBD1 (5 bases). Germline V gives CDR1 KGHSH, CDR2 LQKENI. The CDR3 spans 17 residues. V dropped 1 base and J dropped 4 bases, with 17 bases sitting between them. CDR3 residues: CASSPQGSVLSGNTIYF. The CDR3 DNA follows: TGTGCCAGCTCACCACAGGGGTCGGTCCTATCGGGAAACACCATATATTTT.

The gene calls are TRBV11-3 and TRBJ2-2; 8 nucleotides align to TRBD1. The CDR3 is made up of 18 amino acids. CDR1 and CDR2 (germline): SGHNT, YENEEA. The V segment lost 4 bases and the J segment 9 bases; nucleotides outside the gene matches: 19. CDR3 amino acids: CASSSRLPLTGEVRELFF. The CDR3 DNA reads TGTGCCAGCAGCTCCCGACTACCCTTGACAGGGGAAGTAAGGGAGCTGTTTTTT. The entire variable domain, with the rest obtained from reference TRBV11-3 and TRBJ2-2, is as follows: EAGVVQSPRYKIIEKKQPVAFWCNPISGHNTLYWYLQNLGQGPELLIRYENEEAVDDSQLPKDRFSAERLKGVDSTLKIQPAELGDSAVYLCASSSRLPLTGEVRELFFGEGSRLTVL.

This clone showed up just a few times. The chain couples TRBV6-5 to TRBJ1-1; D is perhaps TRBD1 (6 bases). V was trimmed by 7 bases and J by 3 bases, leaving 12 bases between them. Germline values: CDR1 MNHEY, CDR2 SVGAGI. The CDR3 has 13 amino acids. CDR3 nucleotide sequence: TGTGCCAGCAACGCAGGGGTTGACACTGAAGCTTTCTTT. It encodes CASNAGVDTEAFF.

The J gene is TRBJ1-4, the V gene TRBV28, with no clear D. V was pared by 5 bases and J by 8 bases, with 9 bases between. This CDR3 has 12 amino acids. The germline CDR1 and CDR2 sequences are MDHEN and SYDVKM. This CDR3 is CASSGPQEKLFF. DNA of the CDR3: TGTGCCAGCAGTGGTCCACAGGAAAAACTGTTTTTT.

The chain couples TRBV5-6 to TRBJ2-5; D uncertain. CDR3 length equals 13 residues. Trimming pared 7 bases from V and 4 bases from J, leaving 14 bases between. Germline V lookup: CDR1 SGHDT, CDR2 YYEEEE. The CDR3 DNA sequence: TGTGCCAGCCAGGTGTTTTCAGCAGAGACCCAGTACTTC. It codes for CASQVFSAETQYF.

The J gene is TRBJ2-1, the V gene TRBV6-6, with TRBD2 identical over 8 bases. Germline V lookup: CDR1 MNHNY, CDR2 SVGAGI (reference sequence). With 0 bases clipped from V and 0 bases from J, the junction kept 1 base outside the gene matches. The CDR3 runs 16 residues. This chain's CDR3 is CASSYSGTSSYNEQFF. DNA for the CDR3: TGTGCCAGCAGTTACTCCGGGACTAGCTCCTACAATGAGCAGTTCTTC.

With respect to this clone: Germline and junction disagree at one end, which may indicate a read error. CDR3 bases: TGTGCCAGCAGCCAAGATTATCGTCTTCCCTTCTTC. This gives the protein CASSQDYRLPFF. V and J are TRBV4-2 and TRBJ1-2; D gene uncertain. This CDR3 has 12 residues. Looked up from germline, CDR1 is LGHNA and CDR2 is YNFKEQ.

The V call is TRBV9, the J call TRBJ1-5; D perhaps matches TRBD1 (5 bases). CDR1 is SGDLS, CDR2 YYNGEE, per germline. V lost 3 bases and J 6 bases, leaving 7 bases between the germline ends. The CDR3 is 12 amino acids. CDR3 DNA: TGTGCCAGCAGCGACGGGGGTCAGCCCCAGCATTTT. Encoded protein: CASSDGGQPQHF.

The rearrangement joins TRBV6-1 to TRBJ2-7; D is possibly TRBD1 (6 bases). The CDR3 is made up of 13 amino acids. V shed 6 bases and J shed 4 bases, with 13 bases lying between them. Germline values: CDR1 MNHNS, CDR2 SASEGT. DNA of the CDR3: TGTGCCAGCAGCGCCGGACAGCCATACGAGCAGTACTTC. Its translation: CASSAGQPYEQYF.

The rearrangement links TRBV7-9 to TRBJ1-4, with 9 bases aligning to TRBD1. The germline gives CDR1 SEHNR, CDR2 FQNEAQ (reference sequence). This CDR3 is built from 13 residues. J was trimmed by 7 bases and V by 8 bases; bases with no gene match: 5. DNA for the CDR3: TGTGCCAGCGACGGGACAGGGAGTGAAAAACTGTTTTTT. Translating it yields CASDGTGSEKLFF.

The rearrangement joins TRBV14 to TRBJ2-7; 10 bases agree with TRBD2. Trimming cost V 2 bases and J 4 bases; bases outside gene matches: 2. This CDR3 region has 14 residues. Germline V gives CDR1 SGHDN, CDR2 FVKESK. The CDR3 reads CASSQLAGAYEQYF. CDR3 nucleotides: TGTGCCAGCAGCCAACTAGCGGGGGCGTACGAGCAGTACTTC.

J is TRBJ1-2 and V is TRBV5-1; the D gene is possibly TRBD1 (5 bases). V was clipped by 0 bases and J by 7 bases, with 25 bases between them. Per the germline V gene, CDR1 is SGHRS and CDR2 is YFSETQ. This CDR3 has 18 residues. The CDR3 DNA reads as TGCGCCAGCAGCTTGGCGAGTCCCAGCAGGGACTCCAGAGGTGGCTACACCTTC. It translates to CASSLASPSRDSRGGYTF.

The rearrangement uses TRBV6-1 and TRBJ1-5; possible D gene TRBD1, 6 bases. The CDR3 has 14 amino acids. Trimming took off 8 bases at V and 3 bases at J, with 14 bases between the two ends. In germline, CDR1 is MNHNS, CDR2 SASEGT. The CDR3 nucleotides read TGTGCCAGCCTACAGGGCCCACTCAATCAGCCCCAGCATTTT. This gives the protein CASLQGPLNQPQHF.

This sequence joins TRBV28 and TRBJ1-5; D might be TRBD1 (6 bases). Germline V gene sequence: CDR1 MDHEN, CDR2 SYDVKM. The V end lost 6 bases, the J end lost 6 bases, and 30 bases lay between the germline ends. This CDR3 is built from 19 residues. CDR3 region: CASRPSTLLQGTPSQPQHF. The CDR3 nucleotides are TGTGCCAGCAGACCATCCACGCTATTACAGGGTACCCCCAGTCAGCCCCAGCATTTT.

This clone was detected only once. This chain links TRBV27 with TRBJ2-1, with 7 bases fitting TRBD1. The germline gives CDR1 MNHEY, CDR2 SMNVEV (reference sequence). V shed 5 bases, J shed 10 bases, and the junction held 8 bases outside the gene matches. CDR3 size: 13 residues. CDR3 nucleotide sequence: TGTGCCAGCAGTCCCCTTAGGACAGGAGAGCAGTTCTTC. It specifies CASSPLRTGEQFF.

V usage is TRBV4-1 and J usage is TRBJ2-5, with D tentatively TRBD2 (6 bases). V was pared by 1 base and J by 1 base, with 10 bases between. This CDR3 is built from 15 residues. CDR1 and CDR2 (germline): MGHRA, YSYEKL. The CDR3 protein is CASSQGGVSQETQYF. The CDR3 DNA is TGCGCCAGCAGCCAAGGGGGGGTGTCCCAAGAGACCCAGTACTTC.